The 26 T cell receptor beta chains presented below share a single source sample, sequenced in a study of T cell responses to AZD1222 COVID-19 vaccine. Libraries were prepared by immunoSEQ multiplex PCR; TCRdb keeps only in-frame clonotypes and omits some of them. The table has about 150,000 clones, more than 90% seen once. The source was peripheral blood, collected 28 days after the second AZD1222 dose. These TCRs come from an adult who received the AZD1222 COVID-19 vaccine.

V usage is TRBV7-3 and J usage is TRBJ1-2, with 9 bases that match TRBD1. V trimming: 1 base; J trimming: 3 bases; junction bases outside the gene matches: 6. Germline V CDR1 and CDR2: SGHTA, FQGTGA. There are 16 residues in the CDR3. This CDR3 is CASSLKSRQGDYGYTF. CDR3 DNA sequence: TGTGCCAGCAGCTTAAAGAGCCGACAGGGGGACTATGGCTACACCTTC.

The chain couples TRBV24-1 to TRBJ1-1, with 8 bases lining up with TRBD1. V trimming: 5 bases; J trimming: 1 base; junction bases outside the gene matches: 2. The CDR3 sequence is 14 residues long. Germline CDR1 is KGHDR and CDR2 is SFDVKD. This CDR3 reads CATSGTGGNTEAFF. In nucleotides, the CDR3 is TGTGCCACCAGTGGTACAGGGGGGAACACTGAAGCTTTCTTT.

The chain combines TRBV11-3 with TRBJ2-5, with 8 bases fitting TRBD1. This CDR3 contains 14 residues. V lost 4 bases to trimming and J lost 0 bases; unmatched junction nucleotides: 1. From germline, CDR1 is SGHNT and CDR2 YENEEA. The chain's CDR3 is CASSSTGDQETQYF. In DNA, the CDR3 is TGTGCCAGCAGCTCGACAGGGGACCAAGAGACCCAGTACTTC.

This clone was seen just once. This chain connects TRBV20-1 to TRBJ1-4; D may be TRBD1 (5 bases). This CDR3 region has 11 residues. CDR1 is DFQATT and CDR2 is SNEGSKA in the germline V gene (reference sequence). V lost 7 bases to trimming and J lost 10 bases, with 13 bases between them. CDR3 sequence: CSGGSGGKLFF. The CDR3 DNA sequence: TGCAGTGGGGGGAGTGGCGGAAAACTGTTTTTT.

This clone was seen once. At one end, the junction sequence differs from germline, possibly due to a read error. The chain couples TRBV6-1 to TRBJ2-1, with D tentatively TRBD2 (5 bases). This CDR3 region has 13 residues. In germline, CDR1 is MNHNS, CDR2 SASEGT. The CDR3 loop reads CASSEGNGGEQFF. The CDR3 nucleotides read TGTGCCAGCAGCGAAGGGAATGGAGGTGAGCAGTTCTTC.

For this clone: Other nucleotide sequences from this sample produce the same CDR3. The chain carries TRBV3-1 (or the pseudogene TRBV3-2) and TRBJ1-1, with D hard to call. The germline gives CDR1 LGHDT, CDR2 YNNKEL (reference sequence). V was trimmed by 4 bases and J by 1 base, leaving 7 bases between them. The CDR3 totals 13 residues. CDR3 sequence (DNA): TGTGCCAGCAGCCTCAGGCAGAACACTGAAGCTTTCTTT. This gives the protein CASSLRQNTEAFF.

The chain combines TRBV4-1 with TRBJ2-1; 11 positions match TRBD2. Per germline, CDR1 MGHRA and CDR2 YSYEKL. The CDR3 consists of 16 residues. Trimming took 2 bases from V and 7 from J; bases not matched to a gene: 7. The CDR3 DNA sequence: TGCGCCAGCAGCCAACCCACTAGCGGGAGACGTAATGAGCAGTTCTTC. Residues: CASSQPTSGRRNEQFF.

This chain connects TRBV4-1 to TRBJ2-5; D is unresolved. Trimming stripped 4 bases from V and 3 bases from J, with 12 bases between. CDR1 and CDR2 from the germline V gene are MGHRA and YSYEKL. The CDR3 has 14 residues. The CDR3 loop reads CASSLIGREETQYF. The CDR3 bases are TGCGCCAGCAGCCTAATCGGACGGGAAGAGACCCAGTACTTC.

The CDR3 region has the DNA TGTGCCACCAGCTCTCGGACAGGGCGCGACGAGCAGTACTTC. Its protein product is CATSSRTGRDEQYF. The J gene is TRBJ2-7, the V gene TRBV15; 8 positions match TRBD1. The ends lost 5 bases at V and 5 bases at J; junction bases unmatched: 8. Germline values: CDR1 LNHNV, CDR2 YYDKDF (reference sequence). This CDR3 has 14 amino acids.

V usage is TRBV2 and J usage is TRBJ2-3; 11 bases align to TRBD2. Germline assignment: CDR1 SNHLY and CDR2 FYNNEI. The CDR3 spans 16 residues. The V segment lost 4 bases and the J segment 1 base; nucleotides outside the gene matches: 4. The CDR3 protein is CASSGGGLAGTDTQYF. DNA of the CDR3: TGTGCCAGCAGTGGGGGGGGACTAGCGGGCACAGATACGCAGTATTTT.

The chain uses TRBV6-6 and TRBJ1-1; no definite D call. V shed 6 bases and J shed 1 base, with 9 bases lying between them. This CDR3 contains 13 residues. CDR1 and CDR2 (germline): MNHNY, SVGAGI (reference sequence). As DNA, the CDR3 is TGTGCCAGCAGGGAGACCTGGAACACTGAAGCTTTCTTT. It is translated as CASRETWNTEAFF.

The chain combines TRBV4-1 with TRBJ2-7; the match to TRBD1 covers 8 bases. The germline V gene has CDR1 MGHRA and CDR2 YSYEKL. There are 15 residues in the CDR3. Unmatched junction bases numbered 8, after V lost 5 bases and J lost 2 bases. This CDR3 reads CASSITGGITYEQYF. CDR3 nucleotides: TGCGCCAGCAGCATTACAGGGGGTATCACCTACGAGCAGTACTTC.

The CDR3 is CASSLEGTYEQYF. The CDR3 nucleotides read TGTGCCAGCTCCTTAGAGGGTACCTACGAGCAGTACTTC. The chain carries TRBV28 and TRBJ2-7; the D gene is possibly TRBD2 (5 bases). Germline CDR1 and CDR2: MDHEN and SYDVKM. This CDR3 has 13 amino acids. Trimming cost V 8 bases and J 2 bases, with 13 bases left between them.

The rearrangement uses TRBV28 and TRBJ2-5; TRBD2 matches 8 bases. J lost 4 bases, V lost 3 bases, and 7 bases had no gene match. Per germline, CDR1 MDHEN and CDR2 SYDVKM. The CDR3 consists of 15 residues. The CDR3 loop reads CASSFSSGSVETQYF. Written as DNA, the CDR3 is TGTGCCAGCAGTTTTTCTAGCGGGTCGGTAGAGACCCAGTACTTC.

Only a few counts were recorded for this clone. The CDR3 protein is CASSSNTEAFF. The CDR3, as DNA: TGTGCCAGCAGTTCTAACACTGAAGCTTTCTTT. The rearrangement joins TRBV27 to TRBJ1-1; D remains ambiguous. V was pared by 4 bases and J by 2 bases, with 2 bases between. Germline CDR1 MNHEY, CDR2 SMNVEV (reference sequence). The CDR3 spans 11 residues.

The sample holds a few counts of this clone. The J gene is TRBJ2-1, the V gene TRBV5-1, with 7 positions matching TRBD1. V lost 3 bases and J lost 9; bases outside the gene matches: 15. Germline V gene lookup returns CDR1 SGHRS and CDR2 YFSETQ. The CDR3 is 16 residues long. The CDR3 protein is CASSWGQLARSIEQFF. DNA of the CDR3: TGCGCCAGCAGCTGGGGACAGTTGGCGAGAAGTATTGAGCAGTTCTTC.

This clone showed up just a few times. This chain connects TRBV6-4 to TRBJ1-2; no clear D gene. The CDR3 is made up of 14 amino acids. In germline, CDR1 is MRHNA, CDR2 SNTAGT. The V and J ends lost 9 bases and 11 bases respectively, with 25 bases between them. The CDR3 reads CARTSRSGPPGYTF. Here the CDR3 DNA reads TGTGCCAGGACCAGCCGTTCCGGGCCTCCGGGGTACACCTTC.

This clone appeared a few times. The chain joins TRBV12-3 or TRBV12-4 to TRBJ1-5; D is undetermined. The CDR3 sequence is 13 residues long. Deletions cut 5 bases from V and 0 bases from J, with 5 bases between. CDR3 protein: CASSRDSNQPQHF. CDR3 DNA: TGTGCCAGCAGTAGAGATAGCAATCAGCCCCAGCATTTT.

V is TRBV28 and J is TRBJ1-2; D uncertain. The ends were cut back, 2 bases at V and 1 base at J, with 8 bases in the middle. The germline CDR1 and CDR2 sequences are MDHEN and SYDVKM. This CDR3 is 14 amino acids long. The CDR3 nucleotides are TGTGCCAGCAGTTTAGGGCGGGATAACTATGGCTACACCTTC. Residues: CASSLGRDNYGYTF.

This sequence joins TRBV27 and TRBJ2-7, with D possibly being TRBD1 (6 bases). The CDR3 covers 12 residues. In germline, CDR1 is MNHEY, CDR2 SMNVEV (reference sequence). Deletions cut 6 bases from V and 6 bases from J, with 12 bases between. The CDR3 reads CASSLLQGEQYF. The CDR3 DNA reads as TGTGCCAGCAGCCTCCTACAGGGCGAGCAGTACTTC.

The rearrangement joins TRBV30 to TRBJ2-5; D is undetermined. Trimming removed 0 bases from V and 5 bases from J, with 10 bases in between. CDR3 length: 13 amino acids. Per the germline V gene, CDR1 is GTSNPN and CDR2 is SVGIG (reference sequence). The CDR3 sequence: CAWSVTLAETQYF. The CDR3 nucleotides read TGTGCCTGGAGTGTAACTCTTGCGGAGACCCAGTACTTC. The full variable domain, completed using reference TRBV30 and TRBJ2-5, is SQTIHQWPATLVQPVGSPLSLECTVEGTSNPNLYWYRQAAGRGLQLLFYSVGIGQISSEVPQNLSASRPQDRQFILSSKKLLLSDSGFYLCAWSVTLAETQYFGPGTRLLVL.

About this clone itself: The same CDR3 arises from other DNA sequences in this sample as well. The V and J genes are TRBV18 and TRBJ1-5, with D unclear. CDR1 is KGHSH, CDR2 LQKENI, per germline. Trimming shortened V by 0 bases and J by 7 bases, and 4 bases separated the two germline ends. CDR3 size: 12 residues. The CDR3 sequence: CASSPPGQPQHF. CDR3 nucleotide sequence: TGTGCCAGCTCACCACCAGGGCAGCCCCAGCATTTT.

This chain uses TRBV6-5 with TRBJ1-5; D is perhaps TRBD1 (5 bases). The germline V gene encodes CDR1 MNHEY and CDR2 SVGAGI. The CDR3 extends over 15 amino acids. Trimming took off 9 bases at V and 5 bases at J, with 20 bases between the two ends. The CDR3 nucleotides read TGTGCCAGTGCGCAGGGAAATATGGGGGATCAGCCCCAGCATTTT. This gives the protein CASAQGNMGDQPQHF.

The J gene is TRBJ1-5, the V gene TRBV7-2; D perhaps matches TRBD1 (6 bases). The CDR3 contains 16 residues. CDR1 and CDR2 from the germline V gene are SGHTA and FQGNSA. Trimming removed 7 bases from V and 3 bases from J, with 19 bases in between. The CDR3 region is CASNLGTRLDNQPQHF. CDR3 coding DNA: TGTGCCAGCAACCTCGGGACAAGACTTGACAATCAGCCCCAGCATTTT.

The chain recombines TRBV25-1 with TRBJ2-4; D might be TRBD2 (5 bases). Germline CDR1 and CDR2: MGHDK and SYGVNS. Trimming removed 5 bases from V and 8 bases from J, with 13 bases in between. This CDR3 comprises 13 residues. DNA of the CDR3: TGTGCCAGCAGTCCGGCCGGGATAGACATTCAGTACTTC. Its protein is CASSPAGIDIQYF. The complete variable domain, with remaining parts taken from reference TRBV25-1 and TRBJ2-4, reads EADIYQTPRYLVIGTGKKITLECSQTMGHDKMYWYQQDPGMELHLIHYSYGVNSTEKGDLSSESTVSRIRTEHFPLTLESARPSHTSQYLCASSPAGIDIQYFGAGTRLSVL.

The chain has TRBV29-1 and TRBJ2-1; no definite D call. From germline, CDR1 is SQVTM and CDR2 ANQGSEA. V lost 5 bases and J 5 bases, leaving 28 bases between the germline ends. The CDR3 has 18 residues. The DNA of the CDR3 is TGCAGCGTTTTTCACCCACCTCGTAGTTCCCCCCAAAACAATGAGCAGTTCTTC. Amino acid sequence: CSVFHPPRSSPQNNEQFF.